Presented here are 17 T cell receptor beta chains from one specimen sequenced in a study of T cell repertoires in cytomegalovirus infection. No antigen is known for these receptors. TCRdb called the reads again in MiXCR, with one record for every CDR3 protein. The table has around 710,000 distinct CDR3 sequences, roughly 28% seen once. This material consisted of cultured CD8+ T cells from PBMCs, taken from culture after CMV antigen stimulation. The receptors derive from a human donor in good health (CMV status not recorded). Some clones in this sample may be carry-over from other donors' samples.

About this clonotype itself: Since a much larger clone is just one base distant, this may be a read error. The chain employs TRBV6-2 or TRBV6-3 and TRBJ1-5, with D uncertain. This CDR3 contains 15 residues. Germline V gives CDR1 MNHEY, CDR2 SVGEGT. The CDR3 DNA follows: TGTGCCAGCAGTTATGGAGGTTTTAGCAATCATCCCCAGCATTTT. This codes for CASSYGGFSNHPQHF.

This clonotype was observed a few times. The chain is built from TRBV4-1 and TRBJ2-7; 7 bases are a match to TRBD1. The CDR3 has 14 amino acids. Germline V gene lookup returns CDR1 MGHRA and CDR2 YSYEKL. The trim removed 1 base at V and 7 bases at J, leaving 7 bases unmatched. The CDR3 DNA follows: TGCGCCAGCAGCCAAGGACAGGGTCTGGGGGAGCAGTACTTC. Protein sequence: CASSQGQGLGEQYF.

There are many counts of this clonotype. The chain combines TRBV6-1 with TRBJ1-5, with D perhaps TRBD1 (5 bases). Trimming pared 4 bases from V and 6 bases from J, leaving 22 bases between. This CDR3 is 17 amino acids long. CDR1 and CDR2 from the germline V gene are MNHNS and SASEGT. The CDR3 is CASSASRPLGGTQPQHF. The CDR3 bases are TGTGCCAGCAGTGCTTCAAGACCACTTGGGGGTACTCAGCCCCAGCATTTT.

This clonotype was seen a handful of times. CDR3 DNA sequence: TGTGCCAGCAGTGAAGGTACCTACCGAAACCCCTACAATGAGCAGTTCTTC. It encodes CASSEGTYRNPYNEQFF. The rearrangement links TRBV6-1 to TRBJ2-1; D is unresolved. V was trimmed by 1 base and J by 2 bases, leaving 15 bases between them. The CDR3 covers 17 residues. Germline CDR1 MNHNS, CDR2 SASEGT.

This chain links TRBV19 with TRBJ2-1; D assignment may be TRBD1 or TRBD2 (5 bases each). This CDR3 is built from 13 residues. V was pared by 7 bases and J by 2 bases, with 9 bases between. Germline-derived CDR1 and CDR2 are LNHDA and SQIVND (reference sequence). The CDR3: CASNTGPYNEQFF. The CDR3 region has the DNA TGTGCCAGTAACACGGGACCCTACAATGAGCAGTTCTTC.

The DNA for the CDR3 is TGTGCCACCAGCAAAGCGGGGAGCACAGATACGCAGTATTTT. The encoded protein is CATSKAGSTDTQYF. The rearrangement uses TRBV15 and TRBJ2-3, with 7 positions matching TRBD2. Germline V gene data show CDR1 as LNHNV and CDR2 as YYDKDF (reference sequence). The CDR3 is 14 amino acids. V dropped 4 bases and J dropped 0; count of bases not matched to a gene: 1. Combining the CDR3 with reference TRBV15 and TRBJ2-3 gives the whole variable domain DAMVIQNPRYQVTQFGKPVTLSCSQTLNHNVMYWYQQKSSQAPKLLFHYYDKDFNNEADTPDNFQSRRPNTSFCFLDIRSPGLGDTAMYLCATSKAGSTDTQYFGPGTRLTVL.

This clonotype was detected only a few times. CDR3 amino acids: CASSQTGTDGSGANVLTF. The CDR3 region has the DNA TGTGCCAGCAGCCAAACCGGGACAGATGGGTCTGGGGCCAACGTCCTGACTTTC. V gene TRBV14 combines with J gene TRBJ2-6; 7 nucleotides match TRBD1. This CDR3 spans 18 amino acids. With 2 bases clipped from V and 1 base from J, the junction kept 8 bases outside the gene matches. Germline CDR1 reads SGHDN; CDR2 reads FVKESK. Combining the CDR3 with reference TRBV14 and TRBJ2-6 gives the whole variable domain EAGVTQFPSHSVIEKGQTVTLRCDPISGHDNLYWYRRVMGKEIKFLLHFVKESKQDESGMPNNRFLAERTGGTYSTLKVQPAELEDSGVYFCASSQTGTDGSGANVLTFGAGSRLTVL.

This clonotype was recorded at least ten times. The chain recombines TRBV7-9 with TRBJ1-5; D uncertain. This CDR3 contains 12 residues. With 5 bases removed from V and 5 bases from J, the gap between germline ends came to 7 bases. The V gene's germline CDR1 is SEHNR and CDR2 FQNEAQ (reference sequence). CDR3 bases: TGTGCCAGCAGCATGGACGATCAGCCCCAGCATTTT. Protein product: CASSMDDQPQHF.

This clonotype was recorded a few times. The chain joins TRBV7-3 to TRBJ2-1, with 10 bases aligning to TRBD1. The V and J ends lost 2 bases and 7 bases, in that order; junction bases with no gene match: 8. Germline V gives CDR1 SGHTA, CDR2 FQGTGA. The CDR3 contains 16 residues. The CDR3 region is CASSLRDRGLDNEQFF. The CDR3 DNA reads as TGTGCCAGCAGCTTACGGGACAGGGGTTTGGATAATGAGCAGTTCTTC.

The chain uses TRBV7-9 and TRBJ2-5; 13 bases fit TRBD2. Unmatched junction bases numbered 7, after V lost 5 bases and J lost 4 bases. From germline, CDR1 is SEHNR and CDR2 FQNEAQ (reference sequence). CDR3 length equals 16 residues. The CDR3 sequence is CASSTRLAGGTETQYF. The DNA of the CDR3 is TGTGCCAGCAGCACCCGACTAGCGGGGGGCACAGAGACCCAGTACTTC.

The CDR3: CASGKTGELFF. CDR3 DNA sequence: TGCGCCAGCGGTAAAACCGGGGAGCTGTTTTTT. The chain has TRBV5-1 and TRBJ2-2, with D unclear. Germline lookup yields CDR1 SGHRS and CDR2 YFSETQ. The CDR3 has 11 residues. Trimming took off 7 bases at V and 5 bases at J, with 6 bases between the two ends. Drawing the rest from reference TRBV5-1 and TRBJ2-2, the complete variable domain is KAGVTQTPRYLIKTRGQQVTLSCSPISGHRSVSWYQQTPGQGLQFLFEYFSETQRNKGNFPGRFSGRQFSNSRSEMNVSTLELGDSALYLCASGKTGELFFGEGSRLTVL.

This clonotype was observed many times. The chain recombines TRBV12-3 or TRBV12-4 with TRBJ1-6, with 10 bases identical to TRBD1. This CDR3 region has 15 residues. V was clipped by 7 bases and J by 10 bases; unmatched bases: 10. CDR3 sequence (DNA): TGTGCCAGCATAAGGGCCGGGACAGGGGACTCACCCCTCCACTTT. It yields the protein CASIRAGTGDSPLHF.

This sequence joins TRBV5-1 and TRBJ2-1; D is perhaps TRBD1 (5 bases). CDR3 size: 14 residues. Trimming cost V 3 bases and J 5 bases, with 12 bases left between them. CDR1 and CDR2 from the germline V gene are SGHRS and YFSETQ. The CDR3 DNA sequence: TGCGCCAGCAGCTCGGAGACAGATGACAATGAGCAGTTCTTC. It codes for CASSSETDDNEQFF. The variable domain in full, with the rest retrieved from reference TRBV5-1 and TRBJ2-1, is KAGVTQTPRYLIKTRGQQVTLSCSPISGHRSVSWYQQTPGQGLQFLFEYFSETQRNKGNFPGRFSGRQFSNSRSEMNVSTLELGDSALYLCASSSETDDNEQFFGPGTRLTVL.

This clonotype was recorded only once. The V gene is TRBV5-6, the J gene TRBJ2-1; tentative D call: TRBD1 (6 bases). Per germline, CDR1 SGHDT and CDR2 YYEEEE. Trimming stripped 2 bases from V and 14 bases from J, with 11 bases between. This CDR3 has 11 residues. For the CDR3, the DNA is TGTGCCAGCAGCTTAGGGGGTGGAAAGTTCTTC. This translates into CASSLGGGKFF.

The rearrangement uses TRBV10-3 and TRBJ2-7, with 9 bases matching TRBD1. Germline V gives CDR1 ENHRY, CDR2 SYGVKD. V lost 2 bases and J lost 3; bases outside the gene matches: 2. The CDR3 covers 14 residues. The CDR3: CAISEGTGSYEQYF. In DNA form, the CDR3 reads TGTGCCATCAGTGAGGGGACAGGGAGCTACGAGCAGTACTTC.

The chain uses TRBV11-2 and TRBJ2-7; D is unresolved. The ends were cut back, 1 base at V and 2 bases at J, with 12 bases in the middle. This CDR3 contains 15 residues. Germline CDR1 and CDR2: SGHAT and FQNNGV. CDR3 residues: CASSLAPRPTYEQYV. The CDR3 nucleotides are TGTGCCAGCAGCTTAGCTCCCAGGCCAACCTACGAGCAGTACGTC.

The sample holds a few counts of this clonotype. The CDR3, as DNA: TGTGCCAGCAGCTTAGGGGATTGGGGGACCTATGGCTACACCTTC. Protein: CASSLGDWGTYGYTF. The J gene is TRBJ1-2, the V gene TRBV7-9; D is possibly TRBD1 (5 bases). Between the trimmed V and J ends, which lost 1 base and 4 bases, there was a span of 13 bases. The CDR3 consists of 15 residues. Germline V CDR1 and CDR2: SEHNR, FQNEAQ (reference sequence).